This TCR beta chain was identified in a study of blood T cell repertoires in COVID-19. Study-level background: Samples representing acute and convalescent COVID-19 were sourced from the United States, Italy and Spain.

In the study's own analysis: Nucleated cell counts were estimated from reference gene primer amplification. Here immunoSEQ multiplex PCR was the method, and the copy in TCRdb shows in-frame clones only, minus some. V, J and clone size are those of that table, while D and trimming were read from the DNA. In the table there are about 97,000 clones, more than 75% of which are singletons. V gave up 3 bases and J gave up 5 bases, with 13 bases separating them. The CDR3 extends over 14 amino acids. Germline assignment: CDR1 SGHKS and CDR2 YYEKEE (reference sequence). This chain joins TRBV5-5 and TRBJ2-3, with D tentatively TRBD1 (6 bases). The sequence was obtained from a woman in her twenties or thirties with acute or convalescent COVID-19. The sequenced sample consisted of peripheral blood. This CDR3 reads CASSSWTDLDTQYF. The CDR3 nucleotides are TGTGCCAGCAGCTCGTGGACAGACTTAGATACGCAGTATTTT.